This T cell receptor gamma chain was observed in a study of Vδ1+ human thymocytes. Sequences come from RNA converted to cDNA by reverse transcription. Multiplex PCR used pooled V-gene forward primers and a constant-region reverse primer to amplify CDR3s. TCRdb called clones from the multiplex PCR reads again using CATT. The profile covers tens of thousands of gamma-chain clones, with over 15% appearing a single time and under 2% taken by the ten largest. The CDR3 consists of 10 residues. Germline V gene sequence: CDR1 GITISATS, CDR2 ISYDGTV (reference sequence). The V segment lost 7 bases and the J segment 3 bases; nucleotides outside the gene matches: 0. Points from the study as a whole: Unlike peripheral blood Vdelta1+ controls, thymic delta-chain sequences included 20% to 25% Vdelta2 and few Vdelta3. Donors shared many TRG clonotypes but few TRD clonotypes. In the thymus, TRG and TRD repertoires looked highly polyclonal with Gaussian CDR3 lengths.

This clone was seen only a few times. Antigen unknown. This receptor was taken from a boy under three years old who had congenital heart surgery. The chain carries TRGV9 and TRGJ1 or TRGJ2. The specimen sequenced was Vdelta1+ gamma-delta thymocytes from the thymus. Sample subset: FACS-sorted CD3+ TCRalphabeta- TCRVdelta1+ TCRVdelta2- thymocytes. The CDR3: CALCYYKKLF. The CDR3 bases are TGTGCCTTGTGTTATTATAAGAAACTCTTT.